This record covers a single T cell receptor (beta chain). A CD45RA+ naive subset and a CD45RA-negative memory subset were split from CD4+ cells. The assay was immunoSEQ multiplex PCR, and TCRdb's table has in-frame clones only and misses some. The sample includes roughly 1,600,000 clones, just under 99% of them seen just once. The source of the sample is a study of shared clonotypes between healthy human individuals. The CDR3 is 13 residues long. Germline lookup yields CDR1 LGHNT and CDR2 FRNRAP. V was clipped by 7 bases and J by 2 bases, with 11 bases between them. This receptor was taken from a man aged 25 to 40 in good health. V gene TRBV12-5 combines with J gene TRBJ1-2; D not resolved. The specimen was naive CD4+ T cells sorted from blood. Subset in this sample: CD45RA+ positively selected. The CDR3 coding sequence is TGTGCTAGTGCCATGGACGGAAACTATGGCTACACCTTC. As protein: CASAMDGNYGYTF.